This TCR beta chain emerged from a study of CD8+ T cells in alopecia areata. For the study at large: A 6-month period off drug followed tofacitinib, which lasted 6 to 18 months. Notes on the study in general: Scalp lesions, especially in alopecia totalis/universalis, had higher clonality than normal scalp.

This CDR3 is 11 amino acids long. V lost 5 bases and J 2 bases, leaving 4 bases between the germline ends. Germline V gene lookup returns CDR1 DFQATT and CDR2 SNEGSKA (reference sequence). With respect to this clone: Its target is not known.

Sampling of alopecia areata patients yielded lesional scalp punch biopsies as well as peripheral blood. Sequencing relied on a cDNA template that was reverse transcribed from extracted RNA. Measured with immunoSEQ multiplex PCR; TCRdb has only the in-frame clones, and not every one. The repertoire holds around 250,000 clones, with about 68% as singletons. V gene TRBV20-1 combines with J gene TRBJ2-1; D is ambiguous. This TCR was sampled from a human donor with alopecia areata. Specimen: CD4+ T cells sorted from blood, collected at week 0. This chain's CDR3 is CSAGAYNEQFF. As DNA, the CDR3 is TGCAGTGCTGGAGCCTACAATGAGCAGTTCTTC.